What follows describes a single TCR beta chain. Its matching antigen is unknown. Each single cDNA molecule received a unique molecular identifier. MiXCR was run by TCRdb on the 5' RACE reads, yielding one entry per CDR3 protein. The sample lists 37,000 or so distinct CDR3 sequences, 5.8% occurring once. The sample originates from a study of early T cells in non-severe SARS-CoV-2 infection. Study at large: Chains from this unsorted whole-blood bulk RNA could not be paired.

Study-wide findings and caveats: VDJdb matching favored anti-spike CD8 responses, missing private and CD4 specificities.

The CDR3 runs 16 residues. Trimming removed 6 bases at V and 7 bases at J, with 21 bases between. The chain couples TRBV12-3 or TRBV12-4 to TRBJ2-2, with D perhaps matching TRBD1 or TRBD2 (6 bases each). This clonotype was sampled from an adult who was a healthcare worker with PCR-confirmed SARS-CoV-2 infection or an uninfected control (not recorded which). Sequences were obtained from whole blood. The CDR3 nucleotides are TGTGCCAGCAGGTTACTAGCTTCTAAAGGGGGCGGGGAGCTGTTTTTT. Translated: CASRLLASKGGGELFF.